This TCR beta chain derives from a study of blood T cell repertoires in COVID-19. Study context: The United States, Italy and Spain supplied acute and convalescent COVID-19 samples. Nucleic acid was either cDNA or gDNA, and it came from T cells, B-cell-depleted T cells, or PBMCs.

CDR3 length: 13 residues. Between the trimmed V and J ends, which lost 6 bases and 1 base, there was a span of 10 bases. Germline CDR1 is SGHNT and CDR2 is YYREEE (reference sequence). Authors' methods: Amplifying reference gene primers gave estimates of nucleated cell counts. Measured with immunoSEQ multiplex PCR; TCRdb has only the in-frame clones, and not every one. That table supplies the V and J calls and clone size; D and trimming were determined from the DNA. The top ten hold over 20% of the sample, which has tens of thousands of clones, roughly 86% seen once. The source is a woman aged 45-60 years with active or convalescent COVID-19. The rearrangement uses TRBV5-4 and TRBJ2-5; D gene uncertain. The sequenced sample was peripheral blood. The CDR3, as DNA: TGTGCCAGCAACTCCCATGGCCAAGAGACCCAGTACTTC. This codes for CASNSHGQETQYF.